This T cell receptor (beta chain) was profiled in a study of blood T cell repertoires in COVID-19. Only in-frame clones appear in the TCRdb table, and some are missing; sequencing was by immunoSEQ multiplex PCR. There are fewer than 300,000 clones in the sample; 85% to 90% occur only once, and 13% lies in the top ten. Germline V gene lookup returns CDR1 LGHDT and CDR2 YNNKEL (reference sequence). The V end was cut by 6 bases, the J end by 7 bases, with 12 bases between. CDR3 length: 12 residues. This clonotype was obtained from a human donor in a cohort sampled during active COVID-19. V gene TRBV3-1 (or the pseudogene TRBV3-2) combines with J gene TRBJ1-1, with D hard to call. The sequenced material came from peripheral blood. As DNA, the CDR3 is TGTGCCAGCAGTTACCTAGAGGGTGAAGCTTTCTTT. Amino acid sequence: CASSYLEGEAFF.